This T cell receptor (beta chain) was captured by sequencing in a study of blood T cells in healthy people across ages. Germline trimming cut 7 bases from V and 4 bases from J; bases unmatched to any gene: 8. Per germline, CDR1 SNHLY and CDR2 FYNNEI. CDR3 length: 14 amino acids. A J-beta primer mix and a sample-barcoded 5' primer were used in a second PCR of about 7 to 12 cycles. Every sample gave at least 2.5 million paired-end reads containing CDR3. TCRdb ran MiXCR on the 5' RACE reads and lists one entry per CDR3 protein. The table records under 1 million distinct CDR3 sequences, roughly 44% of them present only once. Study conclusions and caveats: Versus aged donors, long-lived donors had higher diversity and more naive CD4+ cells.

Points on this clonotype: Its antigen remains unknown.

Sequenced input: blood. The chain links TRBV2 to TRBJ2-3; 7 bases fit TRBD2. The receptor comes from a man aged 55 to 69 in good health. The CDR3 region is CASIKGGGSDTQYF. The CDR3 DNA sequence: TGTGCCAGCATCAAGGGCGGGGGATCAGATACGCAGTATTTT.